The subject of this entry is one T cell receptor (beta chain). This entry is derived from a study of CD8 T cells in Susac syndrome. With random hexamers, reverse transcription was performed on roughly 0.5 to 1 ug of RNA. TCRdb processed the immunoSEQ multiplex PCR reads anew with MiXCR; each CDR3 protein has one entry. Among 150,000 to 200,000 distinct CDR3 sequences listed, 91% were seen once. The CDR3 has 13 residues. V shed 5 bases and J shed 9 bases, with 15 bases lying between them. Germline assignment: CDR1 PRHDT and CDR2 FYEKMQ (reference sequence). TEMRA cells were FACS-enriched, with CD8+ and CD4+ T cells isolated negatively.

The specimen was CD4+ T cells from PBMCs. The receptor's source is a human donor with Susac syndrome. The rearrangement joins TRBV13 to TRBJ2-3, with a tentative D call TRBD2 (6 bases). CDR3 in DNA: TGTGCCAGCAGCGGGGGTCCGGGGGTAACGCAGTATTTT. This codes for CASSGGPGVTQYF.